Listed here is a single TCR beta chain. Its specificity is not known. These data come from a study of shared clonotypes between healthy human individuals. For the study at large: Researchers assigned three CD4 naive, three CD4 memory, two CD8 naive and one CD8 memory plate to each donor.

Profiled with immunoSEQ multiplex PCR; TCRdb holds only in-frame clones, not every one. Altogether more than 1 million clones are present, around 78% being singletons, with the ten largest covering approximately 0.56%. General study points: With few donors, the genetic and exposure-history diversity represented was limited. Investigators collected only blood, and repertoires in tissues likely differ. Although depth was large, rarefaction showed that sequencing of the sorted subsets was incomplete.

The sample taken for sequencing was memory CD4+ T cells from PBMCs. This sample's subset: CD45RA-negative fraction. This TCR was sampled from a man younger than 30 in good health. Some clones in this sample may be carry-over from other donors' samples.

CDR3 loop: CAISSSGRAADTQYF. In DNA, the CDR3 is TGTGCCATCAGCAGTAGCGGGAGGGCCGCAGATACGCAGTATTTT. This sequence joins TRBV10-3 and TRBJ2-3, with 11 bases that match TRBD2. Germline CDR1 is ENHRY and CDR2 is SYGVKD. The V gene end was trimmed by 6 bases and the J gene end by 4 bases; junction bases not matched to a gene: 6. The CDR3 extends over 15 amino acids.